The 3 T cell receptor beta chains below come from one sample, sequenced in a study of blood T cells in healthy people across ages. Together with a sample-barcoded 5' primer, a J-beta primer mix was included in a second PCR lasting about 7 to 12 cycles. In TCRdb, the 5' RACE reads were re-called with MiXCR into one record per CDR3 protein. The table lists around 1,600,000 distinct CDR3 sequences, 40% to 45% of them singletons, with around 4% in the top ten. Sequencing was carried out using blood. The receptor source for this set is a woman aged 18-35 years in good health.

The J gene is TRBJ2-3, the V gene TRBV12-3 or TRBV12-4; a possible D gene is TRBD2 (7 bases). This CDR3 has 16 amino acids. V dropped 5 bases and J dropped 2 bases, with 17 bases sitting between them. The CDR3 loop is CASSPWAGATTDTQYF. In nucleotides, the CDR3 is TGTGCCAGCAGTCCCTGGGCGGGGGCGACCACAGATACGCAGTATTTT.

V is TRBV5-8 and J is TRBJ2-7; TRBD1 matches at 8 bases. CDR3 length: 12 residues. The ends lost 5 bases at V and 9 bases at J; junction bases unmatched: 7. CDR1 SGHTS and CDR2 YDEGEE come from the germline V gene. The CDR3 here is CASRFPGGVQYF. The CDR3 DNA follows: TGTGCCAGCAGGTTTCCAGGGGGCGTGCAGTACTTC.

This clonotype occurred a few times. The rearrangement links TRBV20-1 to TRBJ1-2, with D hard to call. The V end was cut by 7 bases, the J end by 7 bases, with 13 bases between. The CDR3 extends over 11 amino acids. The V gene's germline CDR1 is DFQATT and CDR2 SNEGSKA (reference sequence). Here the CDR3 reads CSGRETGGYTF. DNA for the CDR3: TGCAGTGGGCGAGAGACGGGTGGCTACACCTTC.